The rows below give T cell receptor beta chains drawn from one sample of a study of T cells after posttransplantation cyclophosphamide. The method was immunoSEQ multiplex PCR; TCRdb's version includes in-frame clones alone and lacks a portion of them. The top ten hold about 3% of the sample, which has some 61,000 clones, around 95% seen once. The sequencing input was PBMCs. These receptors all stem from a woman in her twenties or thirties in good health and a related stem cell transplant donor. Both conserved end residues are part of each CDR3. The D gene is left open where the match is weak. Expanded clones are given a class, and other clones once, few, many or no size at all.

>16|-|TRBJ1-2|TRBD1|TRBV9
TGTGCCAGCAGCGCGTCACAGGGGGCCACTAACTATGGCTACACCTTC
CASSASQGATNYGYTF
>15|-|TRBJ1-2|-|TRBV2
TGTGCCAGCAGTGAAGCCACGGGAACGAACTATGGCTACACCTTC
CASSEATGTNYGYTF
>15|few|TRBJ2-7|-|TRBV6-5
TGTGCCAGCAGGGTCCGAACAGGACCGGGCTACGAGCAGTACTTC
CASRVRTGPGYEQYF
>14|-|TRBJ2-3|-|TRBV30
TGTGCCTGGAGAAAAGGGGTTAGCACAGATACGCAGTATTTT
CAWRKGVSTDTQYF
>16|-|TRBJ2-3|TRBD2|TRBV5-1
TGCGCCAGCAGCTTGGGGGCGGGGGGGAGCACAGATACGCAGTATTTT
CASSLGAGGSTDTQYF
>14|-|TRBJ1-4|-|TRBV5-1
TGCGCCAGCAGCTTGGGTGGGGCTAATGAAAAACTGTTTTTT
CASSLGGANEKLFF
>17|-|TRBJ2-4|-|TRBV28
TGTGCCAGCAGTTTAGGGCGAACAGGGATGGCCAAAAACATTCAGTACTTC
CASSLGRTGMAKNIQYF
>17|-|TRBJ1-1|TRBD1|TRBV7-2
TGTGCCAGCAGCTTATTTGCAGGGGGCTCGGGGAACACTGAAGCTTTCTTT
CASSLFAGGSGNTEAFF
>12|-|TRBJ2-1|-|TRBV7-2
TGTGCCAGCAGCTTAGCTTATGATGAGCAGTTCTTC
CASSLAYDEQFF
>14|once|TRBJ2-2|TRBD1|TRBV5-5
TGTGCGTGCAAGACAGGGACGAACACCGGGGAGCTGTTTTTT
CACKTGTNTGELFF
>13|-|TRBJ1-2|-|TRBV27
TGTGCCAGCAGACAGGCAGGGGTATATGGCTACACCTTC
CASRQAGVYGYTF
>16|-|TRBJ2-7|-|TRBV6-4
TGTGCCAGCAGTGACCGGAAACCGGAACCTGCCTACGAGCAGTACTTC
CASSDRKPEPAYEQYF
>17|-|TRBJ1-6|-|TRBV5-6
TGTGCCAGCAGCCTATGGAGGATTAGGTCCTATAATTCACCCCTCCACTTT
CASSLWRIRSYNSPLHF
>12|once|TRBJ2-2|-|TRBV6-6
TGTGCCAGCAGCCCCGTCCCCGGGGAGCTGTTTTTT
CASSPVPGELFF
>15|-|TRBJ1-2|-|TRBV19
TGTGCCAGTAGTCTATCCCCCCAGGGAAACTATGGCTACACCTTC
CASSLSPQGNYGYTF
>13|few|TRBJ1-2|-|TRBV6-6
TGTGCCAGCAGAACGGACGGCGTCTATGGCTACACCTTC
CASRTDGVYGYTF
>14|once|TRBJ2-7|TRBD1|TRBV7-6
TGTGCCAGCAGCTTAGACAGGGGGCCCTACGAGCAGTACTTC
CASSLDRGPYEQYF
>13|-|TRBJ1-2|-|TRBV28
TGTGCCAGCAGTCCCGACAGGAACTATGGCTACACCTTC
CASSPDRNYGYTF
>16|-|TRBJ1-1|-|TRBV5-6
TGTGCCAGCAGCCCGACGTCCGCAGCTTGGTACACTGAAGCTTTCTTT
CASSPTSAAWYTEAFF
>15|-|TRBJ1-2|-|TRBV6-5
TGTGCCAGCAGTCAACCGGGCCGCCCAACTGGTGGCTACACCTTC
CASSQPGRPTGGYTF
>19|once|TRBJ2-6|TRBD1|TRBV16
TGTGCCAGCAGCCAATCAGCGACAGGGGGTAGCTCTGGGGCCAACGTCCTGACTTTC
CASSQSATGGSSGANVLTF
>13|once|TRBJ1-1|-|TRBV7-9
TGTGCCAGCTTCTACAGGGTAGACACTGAAGCTTTCTTT
CASFYRVDTEAFF
>14|-|TRBJ1-3|-|TRBV28
TGTGCCAGCGGAGGGGACCACTCTGGAAACACCATATATTTT
CASGGDHSGNTIYF
>13|once|TRBJ2-7|-|TRBV11-2
TGTGCCAGCAGCCTAGCACCGGAAAACGAGCAGTACTTC
CASSLAPENEQYF
>15|once|TRBJ2-3|TRBD1|TRBV11-3
TGTGCCAGCAGCCGTCGACAGGGGATCGCAGATACGCAGTATTTT
CASSRRQGIADTQYF
>16|-|TRBJ1-3|TRBD1|TRBV9
TGTGCCAGCAGCGAACAGGGGGGCCTCTCTGGAAACACCATATATTTT
CASSEQGGLSGNTIYF
>16|-|TRBJ2-1|TRBD1|TRBV5-1
TGCGCCAGCAGCTTGGTTTTGAGGGGGCCTATCGATGAGCAGTTCTTC
CASSLVLRGPIDEQFF
>13|once|TRBJ1-6|TRBD1|TRBV27
TGTGCCAGCAGCGGGACAGTCGGTTCACCCCTCCACTTT
CASSGTVGSPLHF
>14|-|TRBJ2-7|-|TRBV7-9
TGTGCCAGCAGCCTACGTCCCGGGACATACGAGCAGTACTTC
CASSLRPGTYEQYF
>11|-|TRBJ1-2|-|TRBV30
TGTGCCTGGAGCCGGGATTATGGCTACACCTTC
CAWSRDYGYTF
>13|-|TRBJ1-2|-|TRBV5-6
TGTGCCAGCAGCTTTTCGGACTATTGGGGCTACACCTTC
CASSFSDYWGYTF
>15|-|TRBJ1-3|TRBD1|TRBV18
TGTGCCAGCTCACCTCTCGGGACAGGGGGGAACACCATATATTTT
CASSPLGTGGNTIYF
>15|-|TRBJ1-1|-|TRBV19
TGTGCCAGTAGTCCTACTGACAGGTGGAACACTGAAGCTTTCTTT
CASSPTDRWNTEAFF
>15|-|TRBJ1-5|-|TRBV7-2
TGTGCCAGCAGATTTAATCCGGGGTCAAATCAGCCCCAGCATTTT
CASRFNPGSNQPQHF
>13|-|TRBJ2-7|TRBD1|TRBV19
TGTGCCAGTAGTCTAGGGGGCCACTACGAGCAGTACTTC
CASSLGGHYEQYF
>16|-|TRBJ1-2|-|TRBV15
TGTGCCACCAGCAGAGATAAGCAAGGAAGCTTCTATGGCTACACCTTC
CATSRDKQGSFYGYTF
>15|-|TRBJ2-3|TRBD1|TRBV11-2
TGTGCCAGCAGTCACGGACAGGGGCGGACAGATACGCAGTATTTT
CASSHGQGRTDTQYF
>13|-|TRBJ1-1|-|TRBV7-2
TGTGCCAGCAGCTCCTTCCAGGGTAGTGAAGCTTTCTTT
CASSSFQGSEAFF
>15|-|TRBJ2-1|TRBD1|TRBV5-1
TGCGCCAGCAGTACGACAGGGCCCGGGAACAATGAGCAGTTCTTC
CASSTTGPGNNEQFF
>15|once|TRBJ2-2|TRBD2|TRBV7-3
TGTGCCAGCAGCTTAAAAGCGGGGGGGTACGGGGAGCTGTTTTTT
CASSLKAGGYGELFF
>15|-|TRBJ2-7|TRBD1|TRBV4-3
TGCGCCAGCAGCCAAGCCCCCTGGACAGGGGGCGAGCAGTACTTC
CASSQAPWTGGEQYF
>11|-|TRBJ1-2|-|TRBV2
TGTGCCAGCAGTGACAGGGAAGGCTACACCTTC
CASSDREGYTF
>14|-|TRBJ1-2|-|TRBV4-3
TGCGCCAGCAGCCAAGGGACGGACGGTTATGGCTACACCTTC
CASSQGTDGYGYTF
>12|-|TRBJ1-3|-|TRBV7-9
TGTGCCAGCAGCCCGGAGGCCCCCACCATATATTTT
CASSPEAPTIYF
>14|-|TRBJ1-3|-|TRBV5-5
TGTGCCAGCAGCTTTCTGATCTCTGGAAACACCATATATTTT
CASSFLISGNTIYF
>14|-|TRBJ2-5|-|TRBV27
TGTGCCAGCAGTTTGGGGCAGGGGCAAGAGACCCAGTACTTC
CASSLGQGQETQYF
>16|-|TRBJ1-5|-|TRBV21-1
TGTGCCAGCAGCAAAGTGCTCACATGGGGCAATCAGCCCCAGCATTTT
CASSKVLTWGNQPQHF
>17|once|TRBJ2-6|-|TRBV5-4
TGTGCCAGCAGCCAGGGGTTTGGATCCTCTGGGGCCAACGTCCTGACTTTC
CASSQGFGSSGANVLTF
>15|once|TRBJ2-2|-|TRBV6-5
TGTGCCAGCAGAGATCTAGAGGCGTACACCGGGGAGCTGTTTTTT
CASRDLEAYTGELFF
>14|-|TRBJ1-5|TRBD1|TRBV19
TGTGCCAGTAGGGGACAGGAAGGGATTCAGCCCCAGCATTTT
CASRGQEGIQPQHF
>14|-|TRBJ1-2|-|TRBV19
TGTGCCAGTAGTTTCCCGGTGGGGGTCCATGGCTACACCTTC
CASSFPVGVHGYTF